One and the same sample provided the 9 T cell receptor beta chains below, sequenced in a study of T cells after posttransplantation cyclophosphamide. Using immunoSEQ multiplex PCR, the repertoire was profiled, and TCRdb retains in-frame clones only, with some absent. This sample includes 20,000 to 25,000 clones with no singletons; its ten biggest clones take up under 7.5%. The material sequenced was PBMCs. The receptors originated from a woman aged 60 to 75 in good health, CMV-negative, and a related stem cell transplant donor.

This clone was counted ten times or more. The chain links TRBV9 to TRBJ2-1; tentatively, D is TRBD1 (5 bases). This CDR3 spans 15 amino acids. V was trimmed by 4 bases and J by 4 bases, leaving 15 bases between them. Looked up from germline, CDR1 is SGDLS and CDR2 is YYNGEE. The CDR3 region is CASSQGGFLYNEQFF. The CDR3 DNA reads TGTGCCAGCAGCCAGGGCGGTTTCCTTTACAATGAGCAGTTCTTC.

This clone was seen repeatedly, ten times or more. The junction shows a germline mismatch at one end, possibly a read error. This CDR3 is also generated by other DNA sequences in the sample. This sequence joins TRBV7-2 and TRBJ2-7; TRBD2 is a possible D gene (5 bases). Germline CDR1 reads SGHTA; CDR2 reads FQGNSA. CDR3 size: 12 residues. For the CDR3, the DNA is TGCGCCAGCAGTGCTGCGTGGACTGAGCAGTACTTC. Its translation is CASSAAWTEQYF.

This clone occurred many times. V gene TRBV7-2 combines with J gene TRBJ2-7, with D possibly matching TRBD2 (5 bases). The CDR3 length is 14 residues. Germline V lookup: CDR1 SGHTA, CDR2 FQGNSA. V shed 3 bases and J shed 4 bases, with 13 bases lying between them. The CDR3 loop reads CASSLGSRRYEQYF. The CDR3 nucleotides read TGTGCCAGCAGCTTGGGGAGCCGAAGGTACGAGCAGTACTTC.

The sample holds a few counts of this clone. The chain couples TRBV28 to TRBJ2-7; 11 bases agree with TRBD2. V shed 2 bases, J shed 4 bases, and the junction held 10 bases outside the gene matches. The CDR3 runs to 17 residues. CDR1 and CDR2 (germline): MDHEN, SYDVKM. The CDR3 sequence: CASSLPPRLAGPYEQYF. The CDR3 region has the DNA TGTGCCAGCAGTTTACCCCCAAGACTAGCGGGACCATACGAGCAGTACTTC.

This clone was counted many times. CDR3 region: CASSSSGLAAYNEQFF. The CDR3 DNA is TGTGCCAGCAGTTCATCGGGACTAGCGGCCTACAATGAGCAGTTCTTC. The chain uses TRBV28 and TRBJ2-1; 11 bases are shared with TRBD2. This CDR3 is built from 16 residues. V dropped 4 bases and J dropped 2; count of bases not matched to a gene: 4. Per germline, CDR1 MDHEN and CDR2 SYDVKM.

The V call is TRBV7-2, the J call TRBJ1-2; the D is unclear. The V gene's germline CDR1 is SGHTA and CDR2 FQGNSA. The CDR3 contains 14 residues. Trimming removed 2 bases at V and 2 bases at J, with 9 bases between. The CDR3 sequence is CASSLIFKNYGYTF. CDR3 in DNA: TGTGCCAGCAGCTTAATTTTCAAAAACTATGGCTACACCTTC.

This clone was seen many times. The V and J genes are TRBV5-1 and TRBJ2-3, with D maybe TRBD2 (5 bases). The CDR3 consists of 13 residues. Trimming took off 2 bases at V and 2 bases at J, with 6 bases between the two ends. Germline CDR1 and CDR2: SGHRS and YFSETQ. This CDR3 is CASSFGLTDTQYF. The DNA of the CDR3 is TGCGCCAGCAGCTTCGGACTCACAGATACGCAGTATTTT.

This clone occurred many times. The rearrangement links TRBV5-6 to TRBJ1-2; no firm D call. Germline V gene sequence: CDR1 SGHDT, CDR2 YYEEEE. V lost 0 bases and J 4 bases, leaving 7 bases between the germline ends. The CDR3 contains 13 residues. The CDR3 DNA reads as TGTGCCAGCAGCTTGGGACAATTCTATGGCTACACCTTC. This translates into CASSLGQFYGYTF.

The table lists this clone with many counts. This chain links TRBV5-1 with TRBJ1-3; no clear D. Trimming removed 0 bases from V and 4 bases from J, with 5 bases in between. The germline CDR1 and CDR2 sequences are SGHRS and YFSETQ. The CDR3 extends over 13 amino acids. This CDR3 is CASSLEQGNTIYF. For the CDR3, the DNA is TGCGCCAGCAGCTTGGAACAGGGAAACACCATATATTTT.